This section outlines one T cell receptor (beta chain) sequence together with its context. The antigen remains unidentified. The CDR3 has 14 residues. CDR1 and CDR2 from the germline V gene are MNHNS and SASEGT. The data were obtained in a study of T cells expressing NK-cell markers. Findings and limits, study-wide: Similarly, these clonotypes led the CD3+CD56-NKG2C+ fraction as well in a handful of donors.

cDNA encoding TCR beta was synthesized via 5'RACE template switching incorporating UMIs. Each CDR3 protein gets one entry in TCRdb, which reprocessed the 5' RACE reads and gives no DNA. With approximately 2,900 distinct CDR3 sequences in the sample, the ten largest clones hold 30%. The TCR sequence derives from a woman younger than 30 in good health. The sample was blood T cells: a sorted CD56 or NKG2C T cell subset, CD4+ or CD8+ T cells, or bulk PBMC T cells (not recorded which). The chain recombines TRBV6-1 with TRBJ2-2; TCRdb outputs TRBD1, but without DNA this stays unchecked. This CDR3 reads CASQGRPYTGELFF.